This TCR beta chain appears in the sequencing data of a study of blood T cell repertoires in COVID-19. Study summary: Sources were T cells, B-cell-depleted T cells, or PBMCs; the material itself was cDNA or gDNA.

V gave up 1 base and J gave up 4 bases, with 12 bases separating them. The CDR3 spans 15 residues. Germline CDR1 SGHDN, CDR2 FVKESK. TCRdb keeps only in-frame clones here, not all; method: immunoSEQ multiplex PCR. The table has approximately 190,000 clones, more than 75% seen once; the top ten hold 5.9%. This clonotype was obtained from a man older than 75 with acute or convalescent COVID-19. The genes are TRBV14 and TRBJ2-3, with D maybe TRBD1 (5 bases). Sequenced: peripheral blood. The CDR3 reads CASSQVTGSSDTQYF. CDR3 sequence (DNA): TGTGCCAGCAGCCAAGTTACAGGTTCCTCAGATACGCAGTATTTT.